The subject of this entry is one T cell receptor (beta chain). Its antigen is currently not known. The record has no base qualities; no much larger clone is one base away. The cohort comprised 710 or so healthy bone marrow donors. Cohort members were all nominally healthy when sampled, although unrecorded immune exposures were likely present. The donor was CMV seronegative and was included in the group of 352 seronegative cohort members. A peripheral blood sample was provided by each donor, and peripheral blood mononuclear cells were used for TCR beta sequencing. Genomic DNA extraction from the blood cell samples was performed with the Qiagen DNeasy Blood Extraction Kit. CDR1 and CDR2 (SGHVS, FNYEAQ) derive from the germline V gene. V ends up 4 bases short and J 5 bases short, with an unmatched junction base count of 8. The CDR3 covers 15 residues, taking in both the cysteine and the phenylalanine. The retained sequence is limited to the CDR3, 45 bases, with the frame set at the first base.

This sample was included in a study of cytomegalovirus exposure and HLA in healthy donors (TCRdb year 2017). General notes on the study: An earlier analysis of approximately 640 of the donors reported 250 to 300 Gb of sequence data and 117 million unique TCR beta sequences from 150 million to 200 million T cells. To study patterns of TCR occurrence, a later analysis re-analyzed previously published TCR beta repertoires from 500 to 850 donors and added high-resolution HLA genotyping. Among about 390 genotyped donors of the cohort, an average of about 240,000 unique TCR beta nucleotide sequences were sequenced per donor, roughly 20% of them non-productive. In the later analysis, no new phenotypic data were used to find candidate immune exposures; instead, reliance was placed on TCR beta sequences and their occurrence across donors. A separate validation cohort of approximately 130 different subjects was used in addition to the roughly 670-subject first cohort. Approximately 300 gigabases of sequencing data and roughly 81 million unique TCR sequences made up an early release that covered about 640 HLA-typed donors. Class I and class II HLA loci were covered by the typing at four-digit resolution. Donor age, sex, ethnicity and CMV serostatus were collected together with the repertoire data. A later genetic analysis took genome-wide SNP genotypes for about three fifths of the roughly 700 donors and used that subset as a discovery cohort. The genetic ancestry cluster associated with self-reported Caucasian donors included roughly four fifths of the roughly 380 genotyped donors. High-throughput TCR immunosequencing, statistical association of individual TCRs with disease status, and machine learning were combined to predict cytomegalovirus infection status. The study was designed to test whether signatures of past pathogen exposure could be identified by cataloging public T cell receptors. Because of strong linkage in the cohort, roughly 5 DR-DQ haplotypes were treated as single units for association and clustering. The study used immunosequencing to profile the T cell repertoires of 666 subjects and linked those repertoires to cytomegalovirus serostatus. Typing coverage varied by locus: roughly 629-630 donors for A, B, C, DRB1 and DQB1; roughly 520 for DQA1; approximately 610 for DPA1; approximately 470 for DPB1. All discovery cohort repertoires had been generated on a single sequencing platform. In an earlier analysis of over 550 of the donors, high-throughput TCR beta sequencing was used to judge whether each TCR beta V gene segment behaved as functional or pseudogenic.

Receptor libraries were prepared by the immunoSEQ multiplex PCR assay. For the multiplex PCR, a mixture combining 60 forward primers for TCR Vbeta segments and 13 reverse primers for TCR Jbeta segments was used. Amplification of the CDR3 region of rearranged TCR beta genes was performed with a multiplex PCR assay on genomic DNA. The amplified TCR beta libraries were sequenced on the Illumina HiSeq System as 87-base-pair reads. The original pipeline was this. A later analysis counted about 82 million unique TCR beta chains across the 700 or so repertoires, and roughly 10 million of these chains were shared by at least two donors. A nearest-neighbor algorithm error-corrected the raw reads and collapsed the reads into unique sequences, merging closely related sequences to remove PCR and sequencing errors. CDR3 sequences were aligned to IMGT reference sequences to assign V, D and J gene segments. For a sequence to be retained, at least a six-nucleotide match to both a V gene segment and a J gene segment was required. A rearrangement was called productive if the CDR3 had no stop codons and remained in frame with V and J, and every other rearrangement was called non-productive. CDR3 was defined according to IMGT convention as the region running from the second conserved V-encoded cysteine to the conserved J-encoded phenylalanine. In an earlier analysis of around 600 of the donors, sequences lacking an unambiguous match to a single V gene segment were excluded. An earlier analysis of a few hundred of the donors called V segments functional above 56.7% productive rearrangements and segregating when the between-donor standard deviation exceeded 5%. A statistical classification framework was built to diagnose cytomegalovirus status from the catalog of TCR beta chain sequences. In a later analysis, TCR nucleotide sequences were compared against IMGT/GENE-DB human TR gene sequences so that V and J genes could be assigned. In a later analysis, CDR3 sequences and most-parsimonious VDJ recombination scenarios were assigned using the TCRdist pipeline. A later analysis defined each TCR beta chain by its CDR3 amino acid sequence plus V-gene family, and excluded reads lacking a unique V-gene family. A later analysis removed 592 highly shared, low-generation-probability nucleotide sequences to deal with suspected cross-contamination and a sequencing artifact. In a later analysis, a clonal expansion index for each public chain was calculated from normalized within-repertoire ranks of inferred template counts. In a later analysis, generation probabilities were computed using a VDJ recombination model fitted to out-of-frame rearrangements, and the results were checked against IGoR. In a later analysis, hypergeometric tests were used to score TCR-TCR, TCR-HLA and TCR-CMV co-occurrence, with a repertoire-size bias correction applied to TCR pairs. To estimate false discovery rates, a later analysis permuted the HLA or CMV assignments 20 times. In a later analysis, co-occurring TCRs were grouped using DBSCAN, with TCRdist sequence similarity added in when clustering inside HLA-allele-positive subsets. Repertoires with fewer than 30,000 or more than 120,000 public chains, plus five repertoires with anomalous nucleotide sharing, were excluded from co-occurrence clustering. The source is immuneACCESS, and TCRdb retained only in-frame sequences with V and J called. Part of the clones is not carried over; for the studies checked, unresolved V genes explain less than half of this, and the remainder is unexplained. V, J and clone size were drawn from that table, and D and trimming were deduced from the DNA. This sample gives 100,000 to 150,000 clones in total; 60% to 80% of them show up just once. The top ten hold 0.94% of the sample.

Beyond this particular receptor, the publication reports: A later analysis associated 16,951 TCR beta sequences with specific HLA alleles at a false discovery rate of 0.05. Because HLA typing was missing for some donors at each locus, association tests included only the typed subset. Compared with the approximately 670-donor mean, donors in an Asian-associated ancestry cluster had fewer N-insertions in productive TCRs, according to a later genetic analysis. It was suggested by the authors that the approach could potentially be generalized to other disease states and immunological phenotypes. In a later analysis, TCR association rates were found to vary across HLA loci, with the most associated TCRs seen for DRB1 alleles and the fewest for HLA-C alleles. In a later analysis, HLA-associated TCR beta chains showed more clonal expansion and lower generation probabilities than non-associated chains that were equally common. In an earlier analysis of over 550 of the donors, most TCR beta V segments were observed in productive rearrangements about 87% or about 30% of the time, broadly matching IMGT annotations. Roughly uniform sequencing depth across donors was assumed in presence/absence analyses, although this assumption may not hold. Correlated functional status among segregating V segments might reflect linkage disequilibrium, but an unknown experimental factor could not be ruled out. A further reported finding was that TCR beta sequences accurately predicted the HLA-A and HLA-B alleles for most subjects in the first cohort. An association between a missense DCLRE1C variant and V-gene and J-gene trimming of TCR beta chains was found in a later genetic analysis and replicated in an independent cohort. In vitro tests confirmed that a few of the cytomegalovirus-associated TCR beta chains recognize cytomegalovirus antigens. According to a later analysis, most CMV-associated TCR beta chains appeared to be HLA-restricted, and the HLA associations seemed to be driven largely by CMV exposure. The earlier analysis of fewer than 750 of the donors excluded roughly 17 rarely observed V segments, including chromosome 9 orphons, because counts were too low. For the cohort, immune exposure information was limited to CMV serostatus. The cohort was sequenced for TCR beta chains only, and without alpha or paired-chain data the features that could be detected were limited. Because the 87-base-pair reads could not distinguish some IMGT-functional V segments, including TRBV6-2 and TRBV6-3, those segments were excluded. In both the original and validation cohorts, the classifier was reported to diagnose cytomegalovirus status with high specificity and sensitivity. The sequencing pipeline was judged likely to have produced a cluster of highly shared sequence variants as a technical artifact. When HLA alleles, especially DR and DQ, strongly co-occurred, TCR associations were difficult to assign to individual alleles. A later analysis reported that several top co-occurrence clusters appeared linked to parvovirus B19, influenza, CMV and Epstein-Barr virus. Most TCR sequences were seen in very few donors, while some public TCRs were found in many individuals. The study listed 164 TCR beta chains as associated with cytomegalovirus.

The receptor chain draws on TRBV7-6 and TRBJ1-1; TRBD1 aligns with 9 central bases. Specimen: PBMCs. The TCR was taken from a woman in her sixties or seventies in good health and CMV-seronegative. The CDR3 sequence is CASSSRQGGSTEAFF. The DNA is as follows: TGTGCCAGCAGCTCCCGACAGGGGGGGTCGACTGAAGCTTTCTTT.